The 30 T cell receptor beta chains below come from one sample, sequenced in a study of blood T cell repertoires in COVID-19. The table came from immunoSEQ multiplex PCR; TCRdb's copy has only in-frame clones and leaves some out. The sample has approximately 59,000 clones, around 80% seen once. Source material: peripheral blood. Receptors were obtained from an elderly man with acute or convalescent COVID-19.

The J gene is TRBJ2-3, the V gene TRBV6-2 or TRBV6-3; D might be TRBD1 (5 bases). The CDR3 has 15 residues. Per the germline V gene, CDR1 is MNHEY and CDR2 is SVGEGT. The V gene lost 7 bases and the J gene lost 1 base, with 15 bases spanning the gap. Here the CDR3 DNA reads TGTGCCAGCACCCCCTGGACAACCCGCACAGATACGCAGTATTTT. Translated: CASTPWTTRTDTQYF.

V is TRBV25-1 and J is TRBJ1-3, with TRBD1 as a possible D gene (6 bases). Looked up from germline, CDR1 is MGHDK and CDR2 is SYGVNS. V gave up 7 bases and J gave up 5 bases, with 12 bases separating them. The CDR3 is made up of 13 amino acids. In DNA, the CDR3 is TGTGCCAGCATCTCGGACAGAAGAAACACCATATATTTT. Translated: CASISDRRNTIYF.

Ten or more counts support this clone. Other DNA sequences in the same sample also yield this CDR3. This sequence joins TRBV7-6 and TRBJ2-2, with D hard to call. The CDR3 is 12 amino acids. Germline values: CDR1 SGHVS, CDR2 FNYEAQ. Trimming stripped 5 bases from V and 5 bases from J, with 6 bases between. This CDR3 is CASSPRTGELFF. CDR3 bases: TGTGCCAGCAGCCCGAGGACCGGGGAGCTGTTTTTT.

This sequence joins TRBV2 and TRBJ2-2; 7 positions match TRBD2. With 4 bases clipped from V and 2 bases from J, the junction kept 19 bases outside the gene matches. The CDR3 is 20 residues long. Germline values: CDR1 SNHLY, CDR2 FYNNEI. The CDR3 DNA is TGTGCCAGCAGTGCCTACATCGAGGGAGGGCTAAACCTTAACACCGGGGAGCTGTTTTTT. Translated: CASSAYIEGGLNLNTGELFF. Full variable domain (rest looked up from reference TRBV2 and TRBJ2-2): EPEVTQTPSHQVTQMGQEVILRCVPISNHLYFYWYRQILGQKVEFLVSFYNNEISEKSEIFDDQFSVERPDGSNFTLKIRSTKLEDSAMYFCASSAYIEGGLNLNTGELFFGEGSRLTVL.

V is TRBV20-1 and J is TRBJ2-2; D is undetermined. The germline CDR1 and CDR2 sequences are DFQATT and SNEGSKA (reference sequence). Deletions cut 6 bases from V and 6 bases from J, with 8 bases between. The CDR3 totals 11 residues. The CDR3 DNA reads as TGCAGTGCGAAGACTGCCGGGGAGCTGTTTTTT. This translates into CSAKTAGELFF.

This clone was seen a handful of times. This sequence joins TRBV5-6 and TRBJ1-2; 8 bases are shared with TRBD1. CDR1 is SGHDT and CDR2 is YYEEEE in the germline V gene. CDR3 length: 14 amino acids. J lost 2 bases, V lost 4 bases, and 4 bases had no gene match. CDR3 in amino acids: CASSRRQGNYGYTF. CDR3 sequence (DNA): TGTGCCAGCAGCAGGAGACAGGGGAACTATGGCTACACCTTC.

This clone came up a few times. This chain links TRBV13 with TRBJ1-1, with TRBD1 matching 9 bases. J gave up 10 bases and V 4 bases, and 4 bases lay outside the gene matches. The V gene's germline CDR1 is PRHDT and CDR2 FYEKMQ (reference sequence). The CDR3 length is 12 residues. For the CDR3, the DNA is TGTGCCAGCAGCTCAAGACAGGGGGGAGCTTTCTTT. Protein: CASSSRQGGAFF.

This chain joins TRBV18 and TRBJ2-7; possibly TRBD1 for D (5 bases). The CDR3 sequence is 14 residues long. CDR1 and CDR2 from the germline V gene are KGHSH and LQKENI. Trimming took off 6 bases at V and 6 bases at J, with 18 bases between the two ends. CDR3 sequence reads: CASSAGVQGFEQYF. The DNA for the CDR3 is TGTGCCAGCTCCGCCGGAGTTCAGGGCTTCGAGCAGTACTTC.

The chain is built from TRBV10-3 and TRBJ1-3; 7 positions match TRBD1. The CDR3 has 15 amino acids. V dropped 4 bases and J dropped 1; count of bases not matched to a gene: 4. Germline V gene sequence: CDR1 ENHRY, CDR2 SYGVKD. Here the CDR3 DNA reads TGTGCCATCAGTGTTAGGGGGCGTTCTGGAAACACCATATATTTT. Amino acids: CAISVRGRSGNTIYF.

Of note for this clone: An end of the junction differs from the germline gene, which may be a read error. The genes are TRBV7-7 and TRBJ2-1, with D possibly matching TRBD1 (5 bases). The germline gives CDR1 SSHAT, CDR2 FNYEAQ (reference sequence). The CDR3 has 15 amino acids. The CDR3 sequence: CASSLDQGSYNEQFF. In DNA, the CDR3 is TGTGCTAGCAGCTTAGACCAGGGATCCTACAATGAGCAGTTCTTC.

The rearrangement joins TRBV6-2 or TRBV6-3 to TRBJ1-1; 7 bases are shared with TRBD1. The CDR3 is 14 residues long. Looked up from germline, CDR1 is MNHEY and CDR2 is SVGEGT. Trimming cost V 6 bases and J 4 bases; bases outside gene matches: 8. CDR3 region: CASSLQGMGTEAFF. The CDR3 bases are TGTGCCAGCAGCTTACAGGGGATGGGCACTGAAGCTTTCTTT.

V gene TRBV11-2 combines with J gene TRBJ1-2; 9 bases match TRBD1. Germline CDR1 SGHAT, CDR2 FQNNGV. V gave up 6 bases and J gave up 4 bases; unmatched junction bases: 6. CDR3 size: 14 residues. The CDR3 region is CASRPGQGLYGYTF. The DNA for the CDR3 is TGTGCCAGCAGACCGGGACAGGGACTCTATGGCTACACCTTC.

V is TRBV5-6 and J is TRBJ2-7; D perhaps matches TRBD2 (5 bases). Germline assignment: CDR1 SGHDT and CDR2 YYEEEE. The CDR3 runs to 16 residues. The V and J ends lost 4 bases and 1 base respectively, with 18 bases between them. The CDR3 DNA follows: TGTGCCAGCAGCGCCGAGTCGGACTGGATGTCCTACGAGCAGTACTTC. Its protein product is CASSAESDWMSYEQYF.

The chain links TRBV2 to TRBJ1-4; 10 positions agree with TRBD1. This CDR3 is built from 14 residues. From germline, CDR1 is SNHLY and CDR2 FYNNEI. With V trimmed by 5 bases and J by 7 bases, 4 bases remained unmatched. CDR3 bases: TGTGCCAGCAGTCCGGGACAGGGGCGTGAAAAACTGTTTTTT. Its translation is CASSPGQGREKLFF. Combining the CDR3 with reference TRBV2 and TRBJ1-4 gives the whole variable domain EPEVTQTPSHQVTQMGQEVILRCVPISNHLYFYWYRQILGQKVEFLVSFYNNEISEKSEIFDDQFSVERPDGSNFTLKIRSTKLEDSAMYFCASSPGQGREKLFFGSGTQLSVL.

The CDR3 here is CSVGTGEQPQHF. The CDR3 DNA follows: TGCAGCGTCGGGACAGGGGAACAGCCCCAGCATTTT. This chain links TRBV29-1 with TRBJ1-5; 10 nucleotides match TRBD1. The CDR3 sequence is 12 residues long. The V segment lost 6 bases and the J segment 7 bases; nucleotides outside the gene matches: 3. Germline CDR1 and CDR2: SQVTM and ANQGSEA.

The chain combines TRBV7-3 with TRBJ2-2; D may be TRBD1 (6 bases). Germline V gene data show CDR1 as SGHTA and CDR2 as FQGTGA. CDR3 length: 15 amino acids. The V gene lost 2 bases and the J gene lost 2 bases, with 9 bases spanning the gap. CDR3 sequence: CASSLGRGNTGELFF. DNA for the CDR3: TGTGCCAGCAGCTTAGGCAGGGGTAACACCGGGGAGCTGTTTTTT. Looking up the rest from reference TRBV7-3 and TRBJ2-2 gives the full variable domain: GAGVSQTPSNKVTEKGKYVELRCDPISGHTALYWYRQSLGQGPEFLIYFQGTGAADDSGLPNDRFFAVRPEGSVSTLKIQRTERGDSAVYLCASSLGRGNTGELFFGEGSRLTVL.

The chain joins TRBV11-2 to TRBJ1-4, with D possibly being TRBD1 (5 bases). This CDR3 spans 14 amino acids. In germline, CDR1 is SGHAT, CDR2 FQNNGV. V was cut by 2 bases and J by 4 bases, with 8 bases left in between. CDR3 coding DNA: TGTGCCAGCAGCTTACGGACAATTAATGAAAAACTGTTTTTT. Protein product: CASSLRTINEKLFF.

This chain connects TRBV27 to TRBJ1-1; TRBD1 matches at 7 bases. Germline V lookup: CDR1 MNHEY, CDR2 SMNVEV (reference sequence). Unmatched junction bases numbered 8, after V lost 9 bases and J lost 4 bases. There are 13 residues in the CDR3. The CDR3 here is CARHRGRGTEAFF. The CDR3 DNA follows: TGTGCCAGACACAGGGGAAGGGGCACTGAAGCTTTCTTT.

This clone has only a few counts. The V and J genes are TRBV3-1 (or the pseudogene TRBV3-2) and TRBJ1-3, with D unresolved. Deletions cut 1 base from V and 0 bases from J, with 19 bases between. The CDR3 has 19 amino acids. Germline assignment: CDR1 LGHDT and CDR2 YNNKEL (reference sequence). Here the CDR3 reads CASSQVLYGAGTSGNTIYF. The DNA of the CDR3 is TGTGCCAGCAGCCAAGTTCTGTACGGAGCCGGTACCTCTGGAAACACCATATATTTT.

The V gene is TRBV7-9, the J gene TRBJ2-3; D not certain. The germline V gene encodes CDR1 SEHNR and CDR2 FQNEAQ (reference sequence). This CDR3 contains 14 residues. V lost 2 bases and J lost 1, with 7 bases in between. CDR3 protein: CASSLSLGTDTQYF. The CDR3 DNA sequence: TGTGCCAGCAGCTTAAGTTTAGGCACAGATACGCAGTATTTT.

This sequence joins TRBV6-2 or TRBV6-3 and TRBJ2-3; 9 positions match TRBD1. Trimming at V came to 6 bases and at J to 1 base, leaving 32 bases not matched to a gene. The CDR3 consists of 24 residues. Germline CDR1 MNHEY, CDR2 SVGEGT. The CDR3 reads CASSQPSGTGLSAGWGGGTDTQYF. Written as DNA, the CDR3 is TGTGCCAGCAGCCAACCCTCCGGGACAGGGTTGTCAGCGGGGTGGGGGGGTGGCACAGATACGCAGTATTTT.

The gene calls are TRBV5-1 and TRBJ2-3, with a tentative D call TRBD1 (5 bases). Germline V CDR1 and CDR2: SGHRS, YFSETQ. Between the trimmed V and J ends, which lost 0 bases and 1 base, there was a span of 12 bases. The CDR3 has 16 residues. CDR3 in amino acids: CASSLEGRRGTDTQYF. The CDR3 nucleotides are TGCGCCAGCAGCTTGGAGGGCCGCAGGGGCACAGATACGCAGTATTTT.

This sequence joins TRBV2 and TRBJ1-4; D is uncertain. V was cut by 0 bases and J by 8 bases, with 10 bases left in between. CDR1 and CDR2 (germline): SNHLY, FYNNEI. CDR3 length: 14 residues. The CDR3 sequence is CASSEAYAEEKLFF. The CDR3 DNA follows: TGTGCCAGCAGTGAAGCCTACGCTGAGGAAAAACTGTTTTTT.

In its sample, this clone was seen once. The chain uses TRBV7-8 and TRBJ2-1; the match to TRBD1 covers 8 bases. The CDR3 runs to 15 residues. CDR1 and CDR2 from the germline V gene are SGHVS and FQNEAQ. V shed 4 bases and J 7 bases; nucleotides not matched to a gene: 9. The CDR3 DNA follows: TGTGCCAGCAGCTCCGCCACAGGGGGGTGGAATGAGCAGTTCTTC. It specifies CASSSATGGWNEQFF.

This chain joins TRBV19 and TRBJ2-2; D call uncertain. The V end lost 5 bases, the J end lost 2 bases, and 15 bases lay between the germline ends. Germline V gives CDR1 LNHDA, CDR2 SQIVND (reference sequence). The CDR3 runs to 16 residues. CDR3 sequence: CASSLLRWSNTGELFF. CDR3 DNA: TGTGCCAGTAGTCTACTCAGGTGGTCCAACACCGGGGAGCTGTTTTTT.

The chain employs TRBV5-1 and TRBJ2-1, with a tentative D call TRBD2 (6 bases). Germline CDR1 and CDR2: SGHRS and YFSETQ. The CDR3 is 16 residues long. V lost 5 bases and J lost 9, with 24 bases in between. The CDR3 region is CASSPRLLAGGGEQFF. CDR3 nucleotides: TGCGCCAGCAGTCCTAGACTACTAGCCGGGGGAGGTGAGCAGTTCTTC.

This chain connects TRBV7-2 to TRBJ2-3, with a possible D match to TRBD1 (6 bases). CDR1 and CDR2 (germline): SGHTA, FQGNSA. This CDR3 has 15 amino acids. Between the trimmed V and J ends, which lost 1 base and 7 bases, there was a span of 15 bases. The CDR3 coding sequence is TGTGCCAGCAGCTTAGGGGCAGGGGAAGGTTATACGCAGTATTTT. Protein sequence: CASSLGAGEGYTQYF.

The J gene is TRBJ2-2, the V gene TRBV11-3; D is uncertain. The germline V gene encodes CDR1 SGHNT and CDR2 YENEEA. The CDR3 runs 14 residues. Trimming pared 5 bases from V and 5 bases from J, leaving 12 bases between. CDR3 nucleotide sequence: TGTGCCAGCAGCAATACTCTGAAAACCGGGGAGCTGTTTTTT. Encoded protein: CASSNTLKTGELFF.

This sequence joins TRBV3-1 (or the pseudogene TRBV3-2) and TRBJ2-3; D is unresolved. The CDR3 consists of 14 residues. Germline values: CDR1 LGHDT, CDR2 YNNKEL (reference sequence). Between the trimmed V and J ends, which lost 1 base and 3 bases, there was a span of 8 bases. The CDR3 protein is CASSQGSRTDTQYF. The CDR3 nucleotides read TGTGCCAGCAGCCAAGGGTCCAGAACAGATACGCAGTATTTT.

This clone was detected a few times. The chain has TRBV24-1 and TRBJ1-5; 9 nucleotides line up with TRBD1. The CDR3 is 12 amino acids. The V gene end was trimmed by 11 bases and the J gene end by 4 bases; junction bases not matched to a gene: 2. The V gene's germline CDR1 is KGHDR and CDR2 SFDVKD. In DNA form, the CDR3 reads TGTGCCATCGGACAGGGGAATCAGCCCCAGCATTTT. Encoded protein: CAIGQGNQPQHF.